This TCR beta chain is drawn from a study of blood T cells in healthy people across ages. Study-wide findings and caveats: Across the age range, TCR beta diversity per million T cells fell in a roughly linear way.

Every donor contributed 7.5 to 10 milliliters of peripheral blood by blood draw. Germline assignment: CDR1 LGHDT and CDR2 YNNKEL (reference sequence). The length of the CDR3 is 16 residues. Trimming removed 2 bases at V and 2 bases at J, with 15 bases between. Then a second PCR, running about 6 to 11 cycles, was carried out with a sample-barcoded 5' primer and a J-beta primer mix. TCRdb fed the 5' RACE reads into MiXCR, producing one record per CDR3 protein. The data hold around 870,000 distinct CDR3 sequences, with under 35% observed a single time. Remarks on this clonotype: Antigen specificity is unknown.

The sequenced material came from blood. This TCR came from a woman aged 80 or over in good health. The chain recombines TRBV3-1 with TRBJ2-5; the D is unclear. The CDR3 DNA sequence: TGTGCCAGCAGCCAAAGATCGGCCGGGTGGCAAGAGACCCAGTACTTC. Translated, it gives CASSQRSAGWQETQYF.